The clone carrying this T cell receptor beta chain was recorded many times. Its cognate antigen is unknown. Template switching added a universal primer site; cDNA carried unique molecular identifiers. TCRdb redid the calling of the 5' RACE reads with MiXCR, one entry per CDR3 protein. The data show 500,000 to 650,000 distinct CDR3 sequences, with 20% to 25% seen just once and approximately 0.52% held by the top ten. The data were taken from a study of identical twins. The study, taken as a whole, reports: Abundant beta clonotypes from cord blood had fewer insertions, unlike memory repertoires, which showed none.

Each donor was a healthy Caucasian. Germline CDR1 reads SQVTM; CDR2 reads ANQGSEA. The CDR3 is made up of 12 amino acids. V was trimmed by 0 bases and J by 4 bases, leaving 6 bases between them. These same records also appear under a second study, on yellow fever vaccine responses in identical twins.

The receptor was derived from a young woman in good health. Sequenced sample: CD4+ T cells sorted from blood. The chain links TRBV29-1 to TRBJ2-5; no clear D gene. The CDR3 DNA reads TGCAGCGTTGAAGAGTCGGGAGAGACCCAGTACTTC. It specifies CSVEESGETQYF.